This entry concerns a single T cell receptor (beta chain). Its antigen is not identified. These data belong to a study of beta chain features in type 1 diabetes. General study results and limits: There was a moderate but significant shortening of TCRB CDR3s in all four CD4+ subsets of Type 1 diabetes patients. Shorter templates might be favored by PCR, and equally so in patients and in controls.

Germline V CDR1 and CDR2: SQVTM, ANQGSEA. Trimming cost V 6 bases and J 3 bases, with 14 bases left between them. CDR3 size: 14 residues. The whole isolated RNA underwent reverse transcription, so sequencing captured expressed TCRB transcripts. The assay was immunoSEQ multiplex PCR, and TCRdb's table has in-frame clones only and misses some. The repertoire has hundreds of thousands of clones, roughly an eighth of them found once; the top ten carry just under 0.04%. The J gene is TRBJ2-2, the V gene TRBV29-1; possibly TRBD1 for D (6 bases). The receptor comes from a man aged 18 to 29 with type 1 diabetes. Material for sequencing was naive CD4+ T cells from blood. CDR3 protein: CSVRRDTYTGELFF. In DNA, the CDR3 is TGCAGCGTGCGCCGGGACACATACACCGGGGAGCTGTTTTTT.